The entry that follows covers one T cell receptor beta chain sequence. The antigen is unknown. The PCR used 60 Vbeta and 13 Jbeta primers. Clones were read by immunoSEQ multiplex PCR, and TCRdb kept only the in-frame ones, dropping some. The sample records about 190,000 clones, around four fifths being singletons. The entry originates in a study of cytomegalovirus exposure and HLA in healthy donors. Study-level results: Reportedly, HLA-A and HLA-B alleles of most subjects were accurately predicted from TCR beta.

The V and J ends lost 1 base and 3 bases, in that order; junction bases with no gene match: 0. The CDR3 spans 14 residues. CDR1 and CDR2 from the germline V gene are MNHEY and SMNVEV (reference sequence). This clonotype was obtained from a woman younger than 35 in good health and CMV-seronegative. The rearrangement joins TRBV27 to TRBJ2-7; 10 bases are shared with TRBD1. Sequencing was performed on PBMCs. The CDR3 coding sequence is TGTGCCAGCAGTTTATGGGACAGGGGCTACGAGCAGTACTTC. Translation gives CASSLWDRGYEQYF.